Below, 28 T cell receptor beta chains from the same sample are listed, as sequenced in a study of cytomegalovirus exposure and HLA in healthy donors. Measured with immunoSEQ multiplex PCR; TCRdb has only the in-frame clones, and not every one. The sample has hundreds of thousands of clones, approximately 80% seen once; the top ten hold around 15%. Material: PBMCs. The receptors come from a woman aged 25 to 39 in good health and CMV-seropositive.

In its sample, this clone was seen once. The chain links TRBV6-1 to TRBJ2-7; 9 nucleotides align to TRBD1. Germline CDR1 and CDR2: MNHNS and SASEGT. The V segment lost 6 bases and the J segment 0 bases; nucleotides outside the gene matches: 6. This CDR3 comprises 15 residues. The CDR3 DNA follows: TGTGCCAGCAGGTCTCTGACAGGGGGCTCCTACGAGCAGTACTTC. It encodes CASRSLTGGSYEQYF.

This clone was seen only once. J is TRBJ2-7 and V is TRBV6-6; 9 bases agree with TRBD1. The CDR3 totals 15 residues. Germline assignment: CDR1 MNHNY and CDR2 SVGAGI (reference sequence). Unmatched junction bases numbered 7, after V lost 2 bases and J lost 5 bases. The CDR3 reads CASSYAGQGYDEQYF. The CDR3 nucleotides read TGTGCCAGCAGTTACGCGGGACAGGGTTACGACGAGCAGTACTTC.

The chain has TRBV30 and TRBJ1-2; possible D gene TRBD1, 6 bases. There are 15 residues in the CDR3. Trimming left V 3 bases short and J 8 bases short, with 22 bases between. CDR1 is GTSNPN, CDR2 SVGIG, per germline (reference sequence). CDR3 sequence: CAWRVFRGRRDGYTF. CDR3 DNA sequence: TGTGCCTGGAGGGTGTTTCGGGGGCGAAGGGACGGCTACACCTTC.

This clone appeared once. The chain couples TRBV10-3 to TRBJ2-7; 7 positions agree with TRBD2. The germline V gene encodes CDR1 ENHRY and CDR2 SYGVKD. The CDR3 has 14 residues. Losses at the gene ends were 8 bases for V and 0 bases for J; bases not matched to a gene: 7. This CDR3 reads CAIGAGPTSYEQYF. DNA for the CDR3: TGTGCCATCGGAGCGGGACCTACCTCCTACGAGCAGTACTTC.

This rearrangement joins TRBV6-5 to TRBJ1-2; D uncertain. Trimming took off 6 bases at V and 4 bases at J, with 12 bases between the two ends. Germline CDR1 and CDR2: MNHEY and SVGAGI. There are 13 residues in the CDR3. This CDR3 reads CASRSTAFYGYTF. The CDR3 coding sequence is TGTGCCAGCAGGTCAACTGCGTTCTATGGCTACACCTTC.

The rearrangement joins TRBV2 to TRBJ1-5, with 10 bases matching TRBD1. The CDR3 consists of 15 residues. Germline V lookup: CDR1 SNHLY, CDR2 FYNNEI. Losses at the gene ends were 6 bases for V and 1 base for J; bases not matched to a gene: 3. This CDR3 reads CASRRDRGSNQPQHF. CDR3 in DNA: TGTGCCAGCAGAAGGGACAGGGGAAGCAATCAGCCCCAGCATTTT.

The rearrangement joins TRBV2 to TRBJ2-1; possible D gene TRBD2, 5 bases. The CDR3 is made up of 14 amino acids. Germline CDR1 reads SNHLY; CDR2 reads FYNNEI. V lost 7 bases, J lost 2 bases, and 12 bases lay in between. This CDR3 reads CASIGLRAYNEQFF. The CDR3 DNA reads as TGTGCCAGCATTGGACTCCGAGCCTACAATGAGCAGTTCTTC.

The chain uses TRBV6-1 and TRBJ1-1; 12 bases are a match to TRBD1. This CDR3 has 14 residues. J gave up 6 bases and V 5 bases, and 4 bases lay outside the gene matches. CDR1 and CDR2 (germline): MNHNS, SASEGT. CDR3 in amino acids: CASSPGQGAAEAFF. DNA for the CDR3: TGTGCCAGCAGTCCGGGACAGGGGGCCGCTGAAGCTTTCTTT.

The gene calls are TRBV4-3 and TRBJ2-7, with D unresolved. The CDR3 covers 12 residues. Germline values: CDR1 LGHNA, CDR2 YSLEER. Trimming left V 5 bases short and J 7 bases short, with 12 bases between. The CDR3 bases are TGCGCCAGCAGCGATTCCACTCGGGAGCAGTACTTC. It translates to CASSDSTREQYF.

The V gene is TRBV10-3, the J gene TRBJ2-1; TRBD2 aligns across 9 bases. J gave up 0 bases and V 0 bases, and 0 bases lay outside the gene matches. Looked up from germline, CDR1 is ENHRY and CDR2 is SYGVKD. This CDR3 is 16 amino acids long. CDR3 protein: CAISESSGSSYNEQFF. The CDR3 region has the DNA TGTGCCATCAGTGAGTCTAGCGGGAGCTCCTACAATGAGCAGTTCTTC.

This clone has a handful of counts. The chain recombines TRBV6-6 with TRBJ2-1, with D unresolved. The CDR3 consists of 14 residues. Trimming removed 0 bases from V and 4 bases from J, with 7 bases in between. Germline CDR1 MNHNY, CDR2 SVGAGI (reference sequence). The CDR3 DNA is TGTGCCAGCAGTTACTCTAGGGTTTACAATGAGCAGTTCTTC. This sequence encodes CASSYSRVYNEQFF.

The chain joins TRBV27 to TRBJ2-2; 9 bases align to TRBD1. This CDR3 is built from 14 residues. Germline V gene sequence: CDR1 MNHEY, CDR2 SMNVEV (reference sequence). Trimming removed 5 bases from V and 6 bases from J; junction bases left unmatched: 4. The CDR3 region is CASSPGQGAGELFF. CDR3 sequence (DNA): TGTGCCAGCAGTCCGGGACAGGGAGCCGGGGAGCTGTTTTTT.

V and J are TRBV9 and TRBJ2-2; 10 bases fit TRBD1. Germline V gene sequence: CDR1 SGDLS, CDR2 YYNGEE. V dropped 3 bases and J dropped 3; count of bases not matched to a gene: 8. The CDR3 length is 17 residues. The CDR3 sequence is CASSGRRGTGDTGELFF. The CDR3 DNA reads TGTGCCAGCAGCGGGAGGCGGGGGACAGGGGACACCGGGGAGCTGTTTTTT.

The rearrangement joins TRBV25-1 to TRBJ2-1, with TRBD1 matching 10 bases. V lost 8 bases to trimming and J lost 15 bases; unmatched junction nucleotides: 22. The V gene's germline CDR1 is MGHDK and CDR2 SYGVNS. The CDR3 sequence is 16 residues long. The CDR3 region is CASYPNSGQGRRRVFF. CDR3 coding DNA: TGTGCCAGCTACCCAAATTCGGGACAGGGGCGTCGGAGGGTGTTCTTC.

This clone was counted once. The rearrangement joins TRBV30 to TRBJ2-5; D possibly corresponds to TRBD2 (5 bases). In germline, CDR1 is GTSNPN, CDR2 SVGIG (reference sequence). V dropped 0 bases and J dropped 5 bases, with 10 bases sitting between them. CDR3 length equals 13 residues. The CDR3 here is CAWSVLVKETQYF. CDR3 nucleotides: TGTGCCTGGAGTGTACTAGTTAAGGAGACCCAGTACTTC.

The chain combines TRBV29-1 with TRBJ1-1; D possibly corresponds to TRBD1 (6 bases). Germline V lookup: CDR1 SQVTM, CDR2 ANQGSEA. The CDR3 spans 14 residues. Trimming took off 8 bases at V and 4 bases at J, with 20 bases between the two ends. The CDR3 region has the DNA TGCAGCTCGCGGGCAGGGGCCACGGGCACTGAAGCTTTCTTT. This gives the protein CSSRAGATGTEAFF.

This clone was counted between two and nine times. The chain is built from TRBV27 and TRBJ1-4; D is unresolved. Looked up from germline, CDR1 is MNHEY and CDR2 is SMNVEV (reference sequence). This CDR3 spans 13 amino acids. V lost 6 bases to trimming and J lost 4 bases, with 9 bases between them. Here the CDR3 reads CASRDGNNEKLFF. As DNA, the CDR3 is TGTGCCAGCAGGGACGGCAATAATGAAAAACTGTTTTTT.

This chain joins TRBV28 and TRBJ2-7; D perhaps matches TRBD1 (5 bases). The CDR3 has 12 residues. Germline-derived CDR1 and CDR2 are MDHEN and SYDVKM. Trimming stripped 7 bases from V and 2 bases from J, with 9 bases between. The CDR3 region has the DNA TGTGCCAGCATGGGGCCAGCCTACGAGCAGTACTTC. Its translation is CASMGPAYEQYF.

Only a few counts were recorded for this clone. The V and J genes are TRBV9 and TRBJ1-5; 8 bases align to TRBD1. Germline assignment: CDR1 SGDLS and CDR2 YYNGEE. This CDR3 has 14 residues. With 4 bases clipped from V and 2 bases from J, the junction kept 2 bases outside the gene matches. The CDR3 loop reads CASSLGQGNQPQHF. The CDR3 region has the DNA TGTGCCAGCAGCCTGGGACAGGGCAATCAGCCCCAGCATTTT.

There are a few counts of this clone. The V call is TRBV10-3, the J call TRBJ1-3, with D uncertain. Trimming took 4 bases from V and 8 from J, leaving 6 bases between them. The CDR3 runs 11 residues. Germline assignment: CDR1 ENHRY and CDR2 SYGVKD. The CDR3 here is CAISGGHTIYF. The CDR3 coding sequence is TGTGCCATCAGTGGAGGGCACACCATATATTTT.

The chain has TRBV18 and TRBJ2-7; TRBD1 aligns across 9 bases. V shed 1 base and J 4 bases; nucleotides not matched to a gene: 5. Germline-derived CDR1 and CDR2 are KGHSH and LQKENI. The CDR3 has 15 amino acids. CDR3 sequence (DNA): TGTGCCAGCTCACCACTTCCGGGACAGGGATACGAGCAGTACTTC. Amino acids: CASSPLPGQGYEQYF.

CDR3 in amino acids: CASSLTSSGTYNEQFF. CDR3 bases: TGTGCCAGCAGCTTAACGTCCAGCGGAACCTACAATGAGCAGTTCTTC. This chain uses TRBV7-3 with TRBJ2-1; D might be TRBD2 (5 bases). This CDR3 comprises 16 residues. Germline V gene sequence: CDR1 SGHTA, CDR2 FQGTGA. V was pared by 0 bases and J by 2 bases, with 11 bases between.

The DNA for the CDR3 is TGTGCCAGCAGTTTAAGGGCCAGCGCCGCGGGGGGGTTTTTTTACGAGCAGTACTTC. It translates to CASSLRASAAGGFFYEQYF. The chain has TRBV27 and TRBJ2-7; 9 bases match TRBD2. J lost 4 bases, V lost 2 bases, and 18 bases had no gene match. The CDR3 extends over 19 amino acids. CDR1 is MNHEY, CDR2 SMNVEV, per germline (reference sequence).

The chain carries TRBV4-1 and TRBJ2-5; D is ambiguous. The CDR3 is 14 residues long. The germline gives CDR1 MGHRA, CDR2 YSYEKL. Trimming pared 0 bases from V and 2 bases from J, leaving 7 bases between. CDR3 in DNA: TGCGCCAGCAGCCAAGATGCACTACAAGAGACCCAGTACTTC. It translates to CASSQDALQETQYF.

This clone was seen just once. V and J are TRBV4-3 and TRBJ2-6, with 7 bases that match TRBD1. Germline V gives CDR1 LGHNA, CDR2 YSLEER. This CDR3 has 17 amino acids. Trimming at V came to 4 bases and at J to 4 bases, leaving 10 bases not matched to a gene. CDR3 coding DNA: TGCGCCAGCAGCCGAATAACAGGGGATAGCGGGGCCAACGTCCTGACTTTC. This encodes CASSRITGDSGANVLTF.

The genes are TRBV7-9 and TRBJ2-7; unclear D gene. The CDR3 spans 14 residues. The V end lost 3 bases, the J end lost 4 bases, and 13 bases lay between the germline ends. CDR1 is SEHNR, CDR2 FQNEAQ, per germline (reference sequence). The CDR3 here is CASSFTGILYEQYF. In nucleotides, the CDR3 is TGTGCCAGCAGCTTTACCGGTATTTTGTACGAGCAGTACTTC. Complete variable domain (other parts from reference TRBV7-9 and TRBJ2-7): DTGVSQNPRHKITKRGQNVTFRCDPISEHNRLYWYRQTLGQGPEFLTYFQNEAQLEKSRLLSDRFSAERPKGSFSTLEIQRTEQGDSAMYLCASSFTGILYEQYFGPGTRLTVT.

To note about this clone: The same CDR3 is also encoded by other DNA sequences in this sample. This chain uses TRBV19 with TRBJ1-2; D remains unclear. The CDR3 is made up of 13 amino acids. CDR1 and CDR2 from the germline V gene are LNHDA and SQIVND (reference sequence). Between the trimmed V and J ends, which lost 0 bases and 4 bases, there was a span of 6 bases. The CDR3 sequence is CASSIDGLYGYTF. DNA for the CDR3: TGTGCCAGTAGTATAGACGGGCTCTATGGCTACACCTTC.

The chain employs TRBV13 and TRBJ1-1; D might be TRBD1 (5 bases). V dropped 4 bases and J dropped 4 bases, with 13 bases sitting between them. This CDR3 has 14 amino acids. Germline loops: CDR1 PRHDT, CDR2 FYEKMQ (reference sequence). The CDR3 DNA is TGTGCCAGCAGCTCCCAGGGTTTCGGCACTGAAGCTTTCTTT. This codes for CASSSQGFGTEAFF.